This TCR beta chain was observed in a study of cytomegalovirus exposure and HLA in healthy donors. V shed 4 bases, J shed 0 bases, and the junction held 3 bases outside the gene matches. Looked up from germline, CDR1 is SGDLS and CDR2 is YYNGEE. This CDR3 is built from 15 residues. Only a few counts were recorded for this clone. With 60 Vbeta and 13 Jbeta primers, the PCR was carried out. Libraries were prepared by immunoSEQ multiplex PCR; TCRdb keeps only in-frame clonotypes and omits some of them. The sample contains under 150,000 clones, around 78% of which appear only once. The sequenced sample consisted of PBMCs. The clonotype was recovered from a woman aged 40-49 years in good health and CMV-seronegative. V is TRBV9 and J is TRBJ2-2, with 7 bases matching TRBD1. The CDR3 is CASSLGQSNTGELFF. CDR3 coding DNA: TGTGCCAGCAGCCTGGGACAGTCGAACACCGGGGAGCTGTTTTTT.